The source of this T cell receptor (beta chain) is a study of OX40 agonist ivuxolimab in advanced cancers. Study-level background: Ivuxolimab was a fully human IgG2 agonistic monoclonal antibody targeting the costimulatory receptor OX40 (CD134). Intravenous ivuxolimab was administered to patients every 2 weeks at six dose levels: 0.01, 0.1, 0.3, 1.5, 3 and 10 mg/kg. Among the roughly 50 dose-escalation patients, around 19 had hepatocellular carcinoma, some 15 melanoma, 9 renal cell carcinoma and 9 head and neck cancer. The dose-escalation cohort was over 70% male with a mean age of about 60 years, ranging from roughly 23 to 79. Prior anti-PD-1, anti-PD-L1 or anti-CTLA-4 therapy was permitted, and 40% of dose-escalation patients had received checkpoint inhibitors. Partial responses occurred in three dose-escalation patients, of whom one had hepatocellular carcinoma and two had cutaneous melanoma. Peripheral TCRbeta sequencing was intended to test whether TCR sequence diversity was altered and clonal T-cell expansion was caused by ivuxolimab. The paper covers the monotherapy dose-escalation part of the phase I ivuxolimab trial, which included N of about 50 patients. Here is what the overall study found, with its caveats: At doses of 0.1 to 3.0 mg/kg, clonal expansion of both CD4+ and CD8+ T cells in blood was seen between baseline and week 6. On average, CD8+ T cells showed more expanded clones than CD4+ T cells after ivuxolimab. Low levels of normalized T-cell clonal expansion were also shown by some nonresponding patients. Partial responders in the 0.1-3.0 mg/kg groups had among the lowest normalized peripheral clonal expansion, especially among CD8+ T cells. Which antigens the clonally expanded peripheral T cells were specific for was not determined.

The trial excluded patients who had a history of autoimmune disease or were on systemic immunosuppression. Peripheral blood for TCR sequencing was collected from all dose cohorts at baseline, on cycle 4 day 1, and on cycle 7 day 1. The samples were taken from a phase I, first-in-human, multicenter, open-label dose-escalation trial of ivuxolimab. Adults with locally advanced or metastatic melanoma, renal cell carcinoma, hepatocellular carcinoma or head and neck squamous cell carcinoma were enrolled in the trial. Before TCR sequencing, CD4+ T cells and CD8+ T cells were sorted from peripheral blood as separate populations. CDR1 is given as SGDLS and CDR2 as YYNGEE, both from the germline V gene. Trimming takes 0 bases from V and 3 bases from J, and the germline ends sit 3 bases apart. Including the terminal cysteine and phenylalanine, the CDR3 comprises 12 residues. Of the read, only the CDR3 DNA is kept; its 36 bases are in frame from base 1.

Comments on this clone: There is no known antigen for this receptor. The sample holds no much larger clone one base away, and base qualities are not on file.

Genomic DNA was extracted from sorted cells for sequencing of the TCRbeta CDR3 region. TCRbeta CDR3 regions were sequenced using the immunoSEQ Assay. TCRdb took over this immuneACCESS table, retaining in-frame rearrangements with V and J assigned. Such tables are incomplete; in checked studies, under half of the missing clones stem from an unresolved V gene, and the remainder is unexplained. Across this sample there are roughly 76,000 clones, with approximately 90% seen only once. The leading ten clones occupy approximately 8% of the sample. This specimen consisted of CD4+ or CD8+ T cells sorted from blood, obtained in a trial of the OX40 agonist ivuxolimab. The clonotype comes from an adult with an advanced solid tumor such as melanoma, head and neck, liver or kidney cancer. The chain couples TRBV9 to TRBJ1-1; the D segment cannot be called with confidence. The CDR3: CASSVADTEAFF. Read as DNA, the sequence is TGTGCCAGCAGCGTAGCGGACACTGAAGCTTTCTTT.